These 8 T cell receptor beta chains were all obtained from the same sample, sequenced in a study of T-cell memory formation after mild COVID-19. TCRdb called the 5' RACE reads again in MiXCR, with one record for every CDR3 protein. The data contain roughly 100,000 distinct CDR3 sequences, 17% of them singletons. The source material was PBMCs or a T cell subset sorted from them (not recorded which). These receptors all come from an adult woman who had mild COVID-19 (a few samples of this study predate the infection). Cell type and time point are not known.

V is TRBV12-3 or TRBV12-4 and J is TRBJ2-3; TRBD2 aligns across 8 bases. The CDR3 is 18 residues long. Germline trimming cut 6 bases from V and 2 bases from J; bases unmatched to any gene: 16. CDR3 sequence (DNA): TGTGCCAGCAGACAAAGATACTCGGGGGGGCGGGACACAGATACGCAGTATTTT. Amino acid sequence: CASRQRYSGGRDTDTQYF.

The rearrangement uses TRBV20-1 and TRBJ2-2; no firm D call. Germline assignment: CDR1 DFQATT and CDR2 SNEGSKA (reference sequence). Trimming left V 0 bases short and J 7 bases short, with 6 bases between. The CDR3 is 12 residues long. The CDR3 spells CSAREGIGELFF. DNA of the CDR3: TGCAGTGCTAGAGAAGGGATCGGGGAGCTGTTTTTT.

This clonotype was seen more than once but under ten times. The CDR3 spells CASSLVPGSEAFF. CDR3 bases: TGTGCCAGCAGCTTAGTCCCCGGATCTGAAGCTTTCTTT. J is TRBJ1-1 and V is TRBV7-9; D uncertain. The germline V and J ends were trimmed by 1 base and 6 bases, with 9 bases remaining between them. The CDR3 loop spans 13 amino acids. Germline-derived CDR1 and CDR2 are SEHNR and FQNEAQ (reference sequence).

This clonotype occurred a few times. The V call is TRBV29-1, the J call TRBJ2-1; 12 bases map to TRBD1. V was clipped by 3 bases and J by 7 bases; unmatched bases: 7. CDR1 SQVTM and CDR2 ANQGSEA come from the germline V gene. This CDR3 has 15 amino acids. The CDR3 loop reads CSVDARDRGRNEQFF. Written as DNA, the CDR3 is TGCAGCGTTGACGCCCGGGACAGGGGGCGGAATGAGCAGTTCTTC.

This clonotype was seen a few times. The chain joins TRBV12-3 or TRBV12-4 to TRBJ1-1; D might be TRBD1 (5 bases). The CDR3 consists of 16 residues. The V gene lost 9 bases and the J gene lost 4 bases, with 24 bases spanning the gap. CDR3 in DNA: TGTGCCAGTCGAAGTTGGGTGCAGGGTATATTCACTGAAGCTTTCTTT. Its protein product is CASRSWVQGIFTEAFF.

This clonotype turned up a few times. The genes are TRBV24-1 and TRBJ1-2, with D hard to call. The CDR3 length is 11 residues. The V and J ends lost 2 bases and 8 bases respectively, with 5 bases between them. CDR1 is KGHDR, CDR2 SFDVKD, per germline. The CDR3 DNA reads TGTGCCACCAGTGATTCCAACGGCTACACCTTC. It translates to CATSDSNGYTF.

This clonotype was counted a few times. The chain combines TRBV4-1 with TRBJ2-1; TRBD2 agrees at 8 bases. The CDR3 covers 15 residues. J lost 9 bases, V lost 0 bases, and 7 bases had no gene match. Germline values: CDR1 MGHRA, CDR2 YSYEKL. The DNA for the CDR3 is TGCGCCAGCAGCCAAGATTCCGGGGGGGCCGGTGAGCAGTTCTTC. Protein sequence: CASSQDSGGAGEQFF.

This chain connects TRBV6-5 to TRBJ1-1; 9 bases are shared with TRBD1. J was trimmed by 8 bases and V by 6 bases; bases with no gene match: 4. CDR3 length: 12 residues. Germline CDR1 is MNHEY and CDR2 is SVGAGI. The CDR3 nucleotides are TGTGCCAGCAGGGTACAGGGGGCGGAAGCTTTCTTT. Its translation is CASRVQGAEAFF.